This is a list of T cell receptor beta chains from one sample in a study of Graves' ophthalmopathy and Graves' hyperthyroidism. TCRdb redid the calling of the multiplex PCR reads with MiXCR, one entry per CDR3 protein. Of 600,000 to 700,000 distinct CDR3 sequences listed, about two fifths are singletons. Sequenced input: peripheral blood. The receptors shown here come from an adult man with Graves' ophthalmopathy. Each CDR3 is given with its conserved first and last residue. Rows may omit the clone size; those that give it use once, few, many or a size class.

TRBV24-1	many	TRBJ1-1	CATSDIDDEAFF
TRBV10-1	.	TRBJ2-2	CTSRVTITGELFF
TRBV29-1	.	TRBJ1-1	CAWSAGTAGMEAFF
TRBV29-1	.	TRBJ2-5	CSVHGIQETQYF
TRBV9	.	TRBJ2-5	CACSALQESETQYF
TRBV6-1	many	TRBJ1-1	CASSEMSEAFF
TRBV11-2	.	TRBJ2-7	CASSDRTSGRNQYF
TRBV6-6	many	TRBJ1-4	CASSYTRGGEKLFF
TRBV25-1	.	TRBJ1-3	CASSESGEVTGAYTIYF
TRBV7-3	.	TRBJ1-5	CASSQEITNQPQHF
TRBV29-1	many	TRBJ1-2	CSVSGSFGYTF
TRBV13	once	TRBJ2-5	CASSLGSIDVVETQYF
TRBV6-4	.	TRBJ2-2	CASTQGRTGELFF
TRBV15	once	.	CAASSPGRLAGGPGNEQFF
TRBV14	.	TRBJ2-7	CASSRALDEQYF